This T cell receptor beta chain is drawn from a study of CD8 T cells in ankylosing spondylitis. V was shortened by 0 bases and J by 1 base, with 6 bases between the two germline ends. The germline V gene has CDR1 SEHNR and CDR2 FQNEAQ (reference sequence). The CDR3 totals 14 residues. This clonotype was observed many times. Each CDR3 protein gets one entry after TCRdb re-called the 5' RACE reads with MiXCR. Of about 340,000 distinct CDR3 sequences listed, roughly 14% are singletons. The specimen was blood, either unsorted or a sorted T cell fraction (not recorded which). This sequence originates from a male donor with ankylosing spondylitis or in good health (not recorded which). The J gene is TRBJ1-1, the V gene TRBV7-9, with D tentatively TRBD1 (6 bases). The CDR3 region has the DNA TGTGCCAGCAGCTTAGCACAGGGGAACACTGAAGCTTTCTTT. Its translation is CASSLAQGNTEAFF.